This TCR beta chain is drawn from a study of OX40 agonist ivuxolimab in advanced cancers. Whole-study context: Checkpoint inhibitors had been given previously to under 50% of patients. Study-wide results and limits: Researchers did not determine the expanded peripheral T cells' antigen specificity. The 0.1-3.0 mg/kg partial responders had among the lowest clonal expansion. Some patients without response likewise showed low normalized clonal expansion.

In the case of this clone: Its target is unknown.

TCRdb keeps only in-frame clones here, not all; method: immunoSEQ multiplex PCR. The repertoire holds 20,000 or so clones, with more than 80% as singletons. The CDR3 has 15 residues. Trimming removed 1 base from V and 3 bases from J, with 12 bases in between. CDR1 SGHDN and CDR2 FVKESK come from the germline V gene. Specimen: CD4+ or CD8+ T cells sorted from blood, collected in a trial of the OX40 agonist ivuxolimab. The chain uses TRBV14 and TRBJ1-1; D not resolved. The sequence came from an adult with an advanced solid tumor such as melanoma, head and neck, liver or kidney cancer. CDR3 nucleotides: TGTGCCAGCAGCCAAGTACGGTTCGGGGACACTGAAGCTTTCTTT. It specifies CASSQVRFGDTEAFF.